This entry concerns a single TCR beta chain. Its cognate antigen is unknown. This record comes from a study of cytomegalovirus exposure and HLA in healthy donors. General study points: The authors listed around 150 TCR beta chains as cytomegalovirus-associated.

PCR employed 60 Vbeta and 13 Jbeta primers. Method: immunoSEQ multiplex PCR; TCRdb's copy keeps in-frame clones and lacks some. The profile shows roughly 160,000 clones, roughly 70% of them singletons. Germline assignment: CDR1 MDHEN and CDR2 SYDVKM. Deletions cut 4 bases from V and 6 bases from J, with 13 bases between. The CDR3 covers 13 residues. V and J are TRBV28 and TRBJ2-7; D remains ambiguous. The clonotype originates from a woman aged 25 to 39 in good health and CMV-seronegative. Sequenced sample: PBMCs. The CDR3 here is CASSSPVSGEQYF. The CDR3 DNA sequence: TGTGCCAGCAGTTCTCCCGTGTCGGGCGAGCAGTACTTC.